This TCR beta chain emerged from a study of T cells in Graves' hyperthyroidism and ophthalmopathy. Overall study findings and caveats: Most expanded thyroid clonotypes above 0.001 recurred in blood.

Clinicians diagnosed patients from clinical symptoms, serum thyroxine and TRAb, thyroid ultrasound and orbital computed tomography. PBMCs were collected from an approximately 9.2 ml volume of fresh peripheral blood. RNA transcripts gave rise to amplified TCR beta CDR3 regions. When the TCR CDR3 underwent first-round RT-PCR, the HTBI primer set was used. In TCRdb, the multiplex PCR reads were re-called with MiXCR into one record per CDR3 protein. In the table there are around 600,000 distinct CDR3 sequences, 12% to 15% of which are singletons. A few counts support this clonotype. The antigen remains undetermined. Germline V lookup: CDR1 MNHNS, CDR2 SASEGT. This CDR3 comprises 15 residues. The trim removed 7 bases at V and 6 bases at J, leaving 14 bases unmatched.

The TCR was taken from a woman aged 18-30 years with Graves' ophthalmopathy. This chain uses TRBV6-1 with TRBJ2-7, with 8 bases aligning to TRBD1. Sample: blood. CDR3 sequence: CASTGTGGPVGEQYF. The CDR3 region has the DNA TGTGCCAGCACCGGGACAGGAGGTCCGGTCGGCGAGCAGTACTTC.